A single sample is the source of the 8 T cell receptor beta chains below, sequenced in a study of blood T cells in healthy people across ages. It was with a sample-barcoded 5' primer and a J-beta primer mix that a second PCR of roughly 7 to 12 cycles was run. TCRdb ran MiXCR on the 5' RACE reads and lists one entry per CDR3 protein. Of fewer than 800,000 distinct CDR3 sequences listed, more than 20% are singletons. The sequenced material came from blood. The receptors were gathered from a man in his sixties or seventies in good health.

This clonotype showed up just a few times. No conserved phenylalanine or tryptophan ends this CDR3, so it is likely a read error. This sequence joins TRBV4-2 and TRBJ1-1, with D tentatively TRBD1 (6 bases). V was shortened by 5 bases and J by 3 bases, with 19 bases between the two germline ends. The CDR3 has 16 residues. The germline V gene encodes CDR1 LGHNA and CDR2 YNFKEQ. The CDR3 DNA reads as TGTGCCAGCAGCGCCTTACGGGGGCCGGAGGACACTGAAGCTTTCTCT. Its translation: CASSALRGPEDTEAFS.

This clonotype has more than one count but fewer than ten. V usage is TRBV12-3 or TRBV12-4 and J usage is TRBJ2-5; 13 bases are shared with TRBD2. The end of the DNA aligns better with TRBJ2-7, so the J call may be wrong. The CDR3 covers 15 residues. The chain's CDR3 is CASSWTSGRLYEQYF. CDR3 nucleotides: TGTGCCAGCAGTTGGACTAGCGGGAGACTCTACGAGCAGTACTTC.

This clonotype was counted ten times or more. This chain joins TRBV6-1 and TRBJ2-7; 9 positions agree with TRBD2. The CDR3 covers 14 residues. The germline V gene has CDR1 MNHNS and CDR2 SASEGT. Trimming at V came to 8 bases and at J to 2 bases, leaving 7 bases not matched to a gene. This CDR3 reads CASGKREEPYEQYF. The CDR3 region has the DNA TGTGCCAGCGGGAAGCGGGAGGAACCCTACGAGCAGTACTTC.

Only a few counts were recorded for this clonotype. The chain recombines TRBV20-1 with TRBJ1-1; D gene uncertain. The CDR3 is 13 amino acids. The V gene's germline CDR1 is DFQATT and CDR2 SNEGSKA (reference sequence). The CDR3: CSPSGRVNTEAFF. In DNA, the CDR3 is TGCAGCCCTTCGGGGAGGGTGAACACTGAAGCTTTCTTT.

The V and J genes are TRBV21-1 and TRBJ2-5; TRBD2, as called in the table, went unchecked against the DNA. TRBV21-1 is noted as a pseudogene. This CDR3 has 16 amino acids. DNA for the CDR3: TGTGCCAGCAGCAAAGTGTTTGCGGGGAGCCAAGAGACCCAGTACTTC. It encodes CASSKVFAGSQETQYF.

This clonotype has at least ten counts. The chain employs TRBV28 and TRBJ2-3; no firm D call. Trimming removed 6 bases from V and 0 bases from J, with 16 bases in between. The V gene's germline CDR1 is MDHEN and CDR2 SYDVKM. This CDR3 region has 16 residues. CDR3 loop: CASSKNRNWSTDTQYF. The DNA of the CDR3 is TGTGCCAGCAGCAAGAATAGAAATTGGAGCACAGATACGCAGTATTTT. Drawing the rest from reference TRBV28 and TRBJ2-3, the complete variable domain is DVKVTQSSRYLVKRTGEKVFLECVQDMDHENMFWYRQDPGLGLRLIYFSYDVKMKEKGDIPEGYSVSREKKERFSLILESASTNQTSMYLCASSKNRNWSTDTQYFGPGTRLTVL.

J is TRBJ2-1 and V is TRBV30; D unclear. Trimming cost V 0 bases and J 0 bases, with 9 bases left between them. The CDR3 length is 15 residues. Germline V lookup: CDR1 GTSNPN, CDR2 SVGIG (reference sequence). The CDR3 loop is CAWSVVRSSYNEQFF. In nucleotides, the CDR3 is TGTGCCTGGAGTGTGGTGCGGAGCTCCTACAATGAGCAGTTCTTC.

This clonotype was picked up many times. The chain recombines TRBV4-1 with TRBJ2-5, with TRBD2 matching 7 bases. The V segment lost 0 bases and the J segment 5 bases; nucleotides outside the gene matches: 9. The germline V gene has CDR1 MGHRA and CDR2 YSYEKL. The CDR3 extends over 16 amino acids. In nucleotides, the CDR3 is TGCGCCAGCAGCCAAGATCTTGGGGGAGGGGCTGAGACCCAGTACTTC. As protein: CASSQDLGGGAETQYF.